A single sample gave rise to the 17 T cell receptor beta chains below, sequenced in a study of blood T cell repertoires in COVID-19. Clones were sequenced by immunoSEQ multiplex PCR, and TCRdb holds only the in-frame ones, with some missing. This sample carries tens of thousands of clones, 65% to 90% of them seen once, and the ten largest clones take 9.5% to 13%. Sequenced material: peripheral blood. The source is a man aged 45-65 years with COVID-19, enrolled during active disease.

V usage is TRBV19 and J usage is TRBJ1-5; D call uncertain. This CDR3 comprises 14 residues. The germline V gene has CDR1 LNHDA and CDR2 SQIVND (reference sequence). The V and J ends lost 10 bases and 3 bases respectively, with 16 bases between them. The CDR3 spells CATPPRGDNQPQHF. CDR3 nucleotides: TGTGCCACGCCCCCGCGGGGAGACAATCAGCCCCAGCATTTT.

V usage is TRBV19 and J usage is TRBJ2-1; 7 nucleotides match TRBD1. CDR1 is LNHDA, CDR2 SQIVND, per germline (reference sequence). Losses at the gene ends were 2 bases for V and 4 bases for J; bases not matched to a gene: 5. This CDR3 is built from 15 residues. The CDR3 coding sequence is TGTGCCAGTAGTATACCGGGACAGATTTACAATGAGCAGTTCTTC. Its translation: CASSIPGQIYNEQFF.

The CDR3 DNA is TGTGCCATCAGTGACCCAGGACAGGGGAGATCCTACGAGCAGTACTTC. Protein: CAISDPGQGRSYEQYF. The chain carries TRBV10-3 and TRBJ2-7; the match to TRBD1 covers 9 bases. J gave up 1 base and V 3 bases, and 7 bases lay outside the gene matches. The CDR3 contains 16 residues. Germline values: CDR1 ENHRY, CDR2 SYGVKD.

This chain uses TRBV6-5 with TRBJ1-5; 11 bases fit TRBD1. This CDR3 is 15 amino acids long. Per the germline V gene, CDR1 is MNHEY and CDR2 is SVGAGI. After removal of 6 bases from V and 4 bases from J, the junction contained 5 bases not matched to a gene. The CDR3 here is CASRPGQGANQPQHF. The CDR3 DNA reads as TGTGCCAGCAGGCCCGGACAGGGGGCAAATCAGCCCCAGCATTTT.

The V call is TRBV30, the J call TRBJ1-1; no definite D call. Germline V lookup: CDR1 GTSNPN, CDR2 SVGIG (reference sequence). This CDR3 contains 11 residues. The V end lost 0 bases, the J end lost 8 bases, and 7 bases lay between the germline ends. The CDR3 DNA reads TGTGCCTGGAGTGTAGTGCGGGAAGCTTTCTTT. Protein: CAWSVVREAFF.

V and J are TRBV30 and TRBJ2-5, with 7 bases matching TRBD1. This CDR3 has 13 residues. CDR1 is GTSNPN, CDR2 SVGIG, per germline (reference sequence). Losses at the gene ends were 5 bases for V and 4 bases for J; bases not matched to a gene: 7. The CDR3 here is CAWAGYRGETQYF. In DNA form, the CDR3 reads TGTGCCTGGGCAGGATACAGGGGAGAGACCCAGTACTTC. The complete variable domain, with remaining parts taken from reference TRBV30 and TRBJ2-5, reads SQTIHQWPATLVQPVGSPLSLECTVEGTSNPNLYWYRQAAGRGLQLLFYSVGIGQISSEVPQNLSASRPQDRQFILSSKKLLLSDSGFYLCAWAGYRGETQYFGPGTRLLVL.

The chain links TRBV6-1 to TRBJ2-1; perhaps TRBD1 as D (6 bases). Trimming shortened V by 2 bases and J by 2 bases, and 10 bases separated the two germline ends. The germline V gene has CDR1 MNHNS and CDR2 SASEGT. The CDR3 runs to 15 residues. The DNA of the CDR3 is TGTGCCAGCAGTGAACGTTGGGACACCTACAATGAGCAGTTCTTC. Residues: CASSERWDTYNEQFF.

This chain uses TRBV6-5 with TRBJ1-6, with a possible D match to TRBD1 (5 bases). CDR3 length: 15 residues. Germline CDR1 and CDR2: MNHEY and SVGAGI. Trimming removed 8 bases at V and 0 bases at J, with 11 bases between. CDR3 nucleotide sequence: TGTGCCAGCGGGGACTCCAGCTCCTATAATTCACCCCTCCACTTT. Translated: CASGDSSSYNSPLHF.

The chain joins TRBV3-1 (or the pseudogene TRBV3-2) to TRBJ1-6; D is uncertain. This CDR3 comprises 19 residues. Germline V gene sequence: CDR1 LGHDT, CDR2 YNNKEL (reference sequence). V dropped 0 bases and J dropped 8 bases, with 23 bases sitting between them. The CDR3 sequence: CASSQDVLGPGLYYSPLHF. The CDR3 coding sequence is TGTGCCAGCAGCCAAGATGTCCTAGGCCCGGGTCTTTATTATTCACCCCTCCACTTT.

This clone qualifies as medium-sized. The chain uses TRBV6-5 and TRBJ1-6; D is possibly TRBD1 (5 bases). The V and J ends lost 6 bases and 10 bases respectively, with 13 bases between them. This CDR3 comprises 13 residues. Germline lookup yields CDR1 MNHEY and CDR2 SVGAGI. CDR3 sequence: CASSGRVDSPLHF. DNA of the CDR3: TGTGCCAGCAGCGGCAGGGTTGACTCACCCCTCCACTTT.

This CDR3 is CATSDFGQGSYNEQFF. DNA for the CDR3: TGTGCCACCAGTGATTTCGGACAGGGCTCCTACAATGAGCAGTTCTTC. The rearrangement links TRBV24-1 to TRBJ2-1; 8 bases fit TRBD1. The CDR3 covers 16 residues. In germline, CDR1 is KGHDR, CDR2 SFDVKD. V shed 1 base, J shed 0 bases, and the junction held 1 base outside the gene matches.

The chain carries TRBV19 and TRBJ2-1; TRBD2 might be the D (6 bases). V was trimmed by 4 bases and J by 10 bases, leaving 20 bases between them. Germline V CDR1 and CDR2: LNHDA, SQIVND (reference sequence). The CDR3 length is 15 residues. The CDR3 spells CASSNPGTPRREQFF. The CDR3 DNA reads TGTGCCAGTAGTAACCCCGGGACTCCGAGAAGGGAGCAGTTCTTC.

This chain uses TRBV10-3 with TRBJ2-5; 8 bases line up with TRBD1. Germline V gene data show CDR1 as ENHRY and CDR2 as SYGVKD. V lost 10 bases and J lost 4; bases outside the gene matches: 8. CDR3 length: 13 residues. Here the CDR3 DNA reads TGTGCCACCTGGACAGGGTCGGGAGAGACCCAGTACTTC. This sequence encodes CATWTGSGETQYF.

The gene calls are TRBV28 and TRBJ2-5, with 7 bases identical to TRBD2. Trimming cost V 5 bases and J 5 bases; bases outside gene matches: 14. Germline V gene sequence: CDR1 MDHEN, CDR2 SYDVKM. The CDR3 totals 16 residues. CDR3 in DNA: TGTGCCAGCAGTACAGAGGGACTACCTATTGGGGAGACCCAGTACTTC. This translates into CASSTEGLPIGETQYF.

The chain recombines TRBV7-2 with TRBJ2-7; TRBD2 aligns across 7 bases. Germline CDR1 SGHTA, CDR2 FQGNSA. CDR3 length equals 14 residues. V was pared by 0 bases and J by 4 bases, with 3 bases of the junction left unmatched. CDR3 nucleotide sequence: TGTGCCAGCAGCTTAGCGCGGGAGTGGTACGAGCAGTACTTC. It is translated as CASSLAREWYEQYF.

The table lists this clone with a few counts. The chain couples TRBV7-8 to TRBJ2-7, with 8 nucleotides matching TRBD1. CDR3 length equals 15 residues. Germline V lookup: CDR1 SGHVS, CDR2 FQNEAQ. The V segment lost 4 bases and the J segment 0 bases; nucleotides outside the gene matches: 5. CDR3 nucleotide sequence: TGTGCCAGCAGCTCTGGGACAGGAAACTCCTACGAGCAGTACTTC. Translated, it gives CASSSGTGNSYEQYF.

The chain carries TRBV5-1 and TRBJ2-3; TRBD1 might be the D (6 bases). Germline V gives CDR1 SGHRS, CDR2 YFSETQ. Trimming shortened V by 3 bases and J by 2 bases, and 19 bases separated the two germline ends. The CDR3 sequence is 17 residues long. The CDR3: CASSYLLGQKPTDTQYF. In nucleotides, the CDR3 is TGCGCCAGCAGCTACCTCCTCGGACAGAAGCCCACAGATACGCAGTATTTT.